This passage covers 28 T cell receptor beta chains from one sample sequenced in a study of T cell clonotyping in hematopoietic cell transplantation. The table came from immunoSEQ multiplex PCR; TCRdb's copy has only in-frame clones and leaves some out. The sample carries nearly 7,000 clones, over 95% recorded once. The specimen was PBMCs, collected 30 days after allogeneic stem cell transplant. The receptor set was obtained from a male patient aged 60 to 75 who had an allogeneic stem cell transplant from a related donor, so the T cells may come from the graft donor. Some clones in this sample may be carry-over from other donors' samples.

The chain employs TRBV30 and TRBJ2-3; D is undetermined. This CDR3 is 13 amino acids long. V dropped 7 bases and J dropped 2 bases, with 13 bases sitting between them. Germline V lookup: CDR1 GTSNPN, CDR2 SVGIG (reference sequence). CDR3 coding DNA: TGTGCCTTGGGCGGACGTCTCACAGATACGCAGTATTTT. This codes for CALGGRLTDTQYF. The full variable domain, rest sourced from reference TRBV30 and TRBJ2-3, is SQTIHQWPATLVQPVGSPLSLECTVEGTSNPNLYWYRQAAGRGLQLLFYSVGIGQISSEVPQNLSASRPQDRQFILSSKKLLLSDSGFYLCALGGRLTDTQYFGPGTRLTVL.

The rearrangement uses TRBV7-2 and TRBJ1-1; D not certain. Trimming stripped 3 bases from V and 6 bases from J, with 8 bases between. Germline loops: CDR1 SGHTA, CDR2 FQGNSA. The CDR3 runs to 12 residues. CDR3 nucleotide sequence: TGTGCCAGCAGCTTTAGTTTCTCTGAAGCTTTCTTT. This gives the protein CASSFSFSEAFF.

J is TRBJ1-6 and V is TRBV2; tentative D call: TRBD1 (5 bases). Per germline, CDR1 SNHLY and CDR2 FYNNEI. The CDR3 sequence is 16 residues long. V was trimmed by 3 bases and J by 5 bases, leaving 14 bases between them. CDR3 bases: TGTGCCAGCAGTGACGCGGGGGTCAAGAATAATTCACCCCTCCACTTT. It encodes CASSDAGVKNNSPLHF.

The gene calls are TRBV13 and TRBJ1-5, with a tentative D call TRBD1 (5 bases). Germline CDR1 reads PRHDT; CDR2 reads FYEKMQ (reference sequence). This CDR3 comprises 14 residues. V was pared by 3 bases and J by 3 bases, with 9 bases between. The CDR3 is CASSFRGDNQPQHF. The DNA for the CDR3 is TGTGCCAGCAGCTTCCGGGGGGACAATCAGCCCCAGCATTTT.

The chain uses TRBV11-2 and TRBJ2-7; D unresolved. Per the germline V gene, CDR1 is SGHAT and CDR2 is FQNNGV. V shed 5 bases and J shed 6 bases, with 8 bases lying between them. The CDR3 contains 11 residues. The CDR3 nucleotides read TGTGCCAGCAGCCACGGACCCGAGCAGTACTTC. Translating it yields CASSHGPEQYF. Combining the CDR3 with reference TRBV11-2 and TRBJ2-7 gives the whole variable domain EAGVAQSPRYKIIEKRQSVAFWCNPISGHATLYWYQQILGQGPKLLIQFQNNGVVDDSQLPKDRFSAERLKGVDSTLKIQPAKLEDSAVYLCASSHGPEQYFGPGTRLTVT.

The chain links TRBV7-6 to TRBJ1-1; no reliable D call. With 2 bases removed from V and 0 bases from J, the gap between germline ends came to 10 bases. The CDR3 contains 15 residues. CDR1 SGHVS and CDR2 FNYEAQ come from the germline V gene. CDR3 coding DNA: TGTGCCAGCAGCTTAAGCGGTGGGATGAACACTGAAGCTTTCTTT. Protein: CASSLSGGMNTEAFF.

V gene TRBV7-7 combines with J gene TRBJ2-7; D gene uncertain. With 1 base removed from V and 2 bases from J, the gap between germline ends came to 12 bases. The CDR3 is 15 residues long. Per germline, CDR1 SSHAT and CDR2 FNYEAQ (reference sequence). This CDR3 is CASSLDLDTAYEQYF. CDR3 in DNA: TGTGCCAGCAGCTTAGACTTAGACACTGCCTACGAGCAGTACTTC. Supplemented by reference TRBV7-7 and TRBJ2-7, the full variable domain reads GAGVSQSPRYKVTKRGQDVTLRCDPISSHATLYWYQQALGQGPEFLTYFNYEAQPDKSGLPSDRFSAERPEGSISTLTIQRTEQRDSAMYRCASSLDLDTAYEQYFGPGTRLTVT.

This clone appeared a single time. V and J are TRBV7-2 and TRBJ2-1; a possible D gene is TRBD2 (6 bases). Germline V lookup: CDR1 SGHTA, CDR2 FQGNSA. V was pared by 1 base and J by 9 bases, with 13 bases between. The CDR3 has 14 residues. Here the CDR3 reads CASSLGFRGTEQFF. The CDR3 region has the DNA TGTGCCAGCAGCTTAGGATTCCGGGGGACTGAGCAGTTCTTC.

The J gene is TRBJ2-7, the V gene TRBV5-8; D is perhaps TRBD1 (5 bases). Looked up from germline, CDR1 is SGHTS and CDR2 is YDEGEE. CDR3 length: 16 amino acids. The V end was cut by 4 bases, the J end by 1 base, with 18 bases between. The CDR3 region has the DNA TGTGCCAGCAGCCGTACCCCCGCAGGGTCGTCCTACGAGCAGTACTTC. The encoded protein is CASSRTPAGSSYEQYF.

The chain employs TRBV11-3 and TRBJ2-1; TRBD1 matches 12 bases. Trimming cost V 1 base and J 9 bases; bases outside gene matches: 4. The CDR3 is 15 amino acids. Per germline, CDR1 SGHNT and CDR2 YENEEA. The CDR3 here is CASSLAGQGAGEQFF. As DNA, the CDR3 is TGTGCCAGCAGCTTAGCGGGACAGGGGGCCGGTGAGCAGTTCTTC.

The CDR3 loop is CASSIDPGNQPQHF. The DNA for the CDR3 is TGTGCCAGTAGTATAGATCCGGGCAATCAGCCCCAGCATTTT. The chain carries TRBV19 and TRBJ1-5; D ambiguous. Trimming cost V 0 bases and J 2 bases, with 5 bases left between them. Germline loops: CDR1 LNHDA, CDR2 SQIVND (reference sequence). The CDR3 runs to 14 residues. Full variable domain (rest looked up from reference TRBV19 and TRBJ1-5): DGGITQSPKYLFRKEGQNVTLSCEQNLNHDAMYWYRQDPGQGLRLIYYSQIVNDFQKGDIAEGYSVSREKKESFPLTVTSAQKNPTAFYLCASSIDPGNQPQHFGDGTRLSIL.

This clone was found once. The chain combines TRBV28 with TRBJ2-7; D gene uncertain. V lost 7 bases to trimming and J lost 4 bases, with 14 bases between them. Per germline, CDR1 MDHEN and CDR2 SYDVKM. The CDR3 is 13 amino acids. The chain's CDR3 is CASTGSAAYEQYF. For the CDR3, the DNA is TGTGCCAGCACCGGGTCGGCGGCTTACGAGCAGTACTTC.

A word on this clone: Germline is not matched at one junction end, which may reflect a read error. The rearrangement joins TRBV4-2 to TRBJ1-1; D is undetermined. Germline CDR1 LGHNA, CDR2 YNFKEQ. This CDR3 spans 14 amino acids. The CDR3 reads CASTQTSANTEAFF. CDR3 DNA sequence: TGTGCCAGCACCCAAACGTCGGCGAACACTGAAGCTTTCTTT.

This clone was picked up one time. The chain uses TRBV13 and TRBJ1-6; unclear D gene. Germline-derived CDR1 and CDR2 are PRHDT and FYEKMQ (reference sequence). This CDR3 spans 15 amino acids. V was clipped by 0 bases and J by 5 bases, with 8 bases between them. As DNA, the CDR3 is TGTGCCAGCAGCTTAGGGAGTTCGGATAATTCACCCCTCCACTTT. Its translation is CASSLGSSDNSPLHF.

The rearrangement links TRBV27 to TRBJ1-2; D possibly corresponds to TRBD1 (5 bases). The V end lost 0 bases, the J end lost 8 bases, and 19 bases lay between the germline ends. There are 16 residues in the CDR3. Germline loops: CDR1 MNHEY, CDR2 SMNVEV (reference sequence). The CDR3 here is CASSLSPDRRQGGYTF. DNA of the CDR3: TGTGCCAGCAGTTTATCGCCCGACAGACGCCAAGGGGGCTACACCTTC.

This rearrangement joins TRBV28 to TRBJ1-5, with D possibly being TRBD1 (6 bases). V lost 3 bases to trimming and J lost 6 bases, with 18 bases between them. The CDR3 loop spans 16 amino acids. In germline, CDR1 is MDHEN, CDR2 SYDVKM. The CDR3, as DNA: TGTGCCAGCAGTTTGAGCTCCAGGGGCTGGGGTCAGCCCCAGCATTTT. Translated, it gives CASSLSSRGWGQPQHF.

The genes are TRBV7-2 and TRBJ2-7; D is undetermined. The germline V gene has CDR1 SGHTA and CDR2 FQGNSA. The CDR3 runs 14 residues. V lost 2 bases and J 3 bases, leaving 11 bases between the germline ends. The chain's CDR3 is CASSLSMTVYEQYF. Written as DNA, the CDR3 is TGTGCCAGCAGCTTAAGTATGACGGTCTACGAGCAGTACTTC.

The rearrangement links TRBV6-5 to TRBJ1-1; the D gene is possibly TRBD1 (5 bases). The CDR3 loop spans 14 amino acids. Germline CDR1 is MNHEY and CDR2 is SVGAGI. Trimming pared 0 bases from V and 8 bases from J, leaving 13 bases between. This chain's CDR3 is CASSYSGARAEAFF. CDR3 bases: TGTGCCAGCAGTTACTCAGGGGCCCGCGCCGAAGCTTTCTTT.

The chain combines TRBV6-1 with TRBJ1-2; D gene uncertain. The V end was cut by 3 bases, the J end by 0 bases, with 11 bases between. Germline loops: CDR1 MNHNS, CDR2 SASEGT. The CDR3 is made up of 15 amino acids. CDR3 in DNA: TGTGCCAGCAGTGATTACGGAATAGCTAACTATGGCTACACCTTC. This codes for CASSDYGIANYGYTF.

The chain links TRBV10-3 to TRBJ1-2, with 7 bases that match TRBD1. CDR3 length: 14 amino acids. J gave up 5 bases and V 9 bases, and 12 bases lay outside the gene matches. CDR1 and CDR2 (germline): ENHRY, SYGVKD. This CDR3 reads CAIQDIETGYGYTF. CDR3 nucleotide sequence: TGTGCCATTCAAGACATTGAGACAGGGTATGGCTACACCTTC.

This chain connects TRBV6-5 to TRBJ2-1, with 11 positions matching TRBD2. Germline V lookup: CDR1 MNHEY, CDR2 SVGAGI. V lost 6 bases, J lost 4 bases, and 5 bases stayed unmatched. The CDR3 contains 15 residues. This CDR3 is CASRRSGGAYNEQFF. DNA for the CDR3: TGTGCCAGCAGGCGTAGCGGGGGGGCTTACAATGAGCAGTTCTTC.

The chain links TRBV5-3 to TRBJ2-7; D is undetermined. TRBV5-3 is classed as an ORF, of uncertain function. The CDR3 runs 14 residues. V lost 0 bases, J lost 3 bases, and 10 bases lay in between. DNA of the CDR3: TGTGCCAGAAGCTTGGAGGGTCTTTTCTACGAGCAGTACTTC. This encodes CARSLEGLFYEQYF.

The genes are TRBV5-1 and TRBJ1-1; D remains unclear. Germline V gene lookup returns CDR1 SGHRS and CDR2 YFSETQ. V lost 1 base, J lost 2 bases, and 12 bases lay in between. The CDR3 runs 15 residues. CDR3 DNA sequence: TGCGCCAGCAGCTTGACCCGGGGAGCCAACACTGAAGCTTTCTTT. Translated, it gives CASSLTRGANTEAFF.

This chain joins TRBV4-3 and TRBJ2-7; TRBD2 is a possible D gene (5 bases). V was clipped by 3 bases and J by 3 bases, with 15 bases between them. Germline V gives CDR1 LGHNA, CDR2 YSLEER. The CDR3 is 15 amino acids. The CDR3 spells CASSHLAGKDYEQYF. CDR3 nucleotides: TGCGCCAGCAGCCATCTCGCCGGGAAAGACTACGAGCAGTACTTC.

This chain links TRBV29-1 with TRBJ2-5, with no clear D. Per the germline V gene, CDR1 is SQVTM and CDR2 is ANQGSEA. V was clipped by 3 bases and J by 5 bases, with 4 bases between them. The CDR3 is 10 amino acids. Here the CDR3 DNA reads TGCAGCGTTGAGGGGGAGACCCAGTACTTC. Its protein is CSVEGETQYF.

The rearrangement links TRBV5-4 to TRBJ1-6, with unresolved D. The V end lost 0 bases, the J end lost 6 bases, and 7 bases lay between the germline ends. There are 14 residues in the CDR3. Per the germline V gene, CDR1 is SGHNT and CDR2 is YYREEE (reference sequence). The CDR3 protein is CASSLGASNSPLHF. The DNA of the CDR3 is TGTGCCAGCAGCTTGGGGGCTAGTAATTCACCCCTCCACTTT.

The chain combines TRBV11-2 with TRBJ2-7, with TRBD2 as a possible D gene (5 bases). V gave up 0 bases and J gave up 3 bases, with 15 bases separating them. The CDR3 has 16 amino acids. Per germline, CDR1 SGHAT and CDR2 FQNNGV. CDR3 protein: CASSLERRTRLYEQYF. CDR3 sequence (DNA): TGTGCCAGCAGCTTAGAAAGACGGACTCGCCTCTACGAGCAGTACTTC.

The chain is built from TRBV19 and TRBJ2-7, with D maybe TRBD1 (6 bases). Germline V CDR1 and CDR2: LNHDA, SQIVND (reference sequence). This CDR3 has 15 amino acids. Trimming left V 3 bases short and J 1 base short, with 13 bases between. CDR3 DNA: TGTGCCAGTAGTATCTTCGTAGGGGGTTCCTACGAGCAGTACTTC. Translating gives CASSIFVGGSYEQYF.